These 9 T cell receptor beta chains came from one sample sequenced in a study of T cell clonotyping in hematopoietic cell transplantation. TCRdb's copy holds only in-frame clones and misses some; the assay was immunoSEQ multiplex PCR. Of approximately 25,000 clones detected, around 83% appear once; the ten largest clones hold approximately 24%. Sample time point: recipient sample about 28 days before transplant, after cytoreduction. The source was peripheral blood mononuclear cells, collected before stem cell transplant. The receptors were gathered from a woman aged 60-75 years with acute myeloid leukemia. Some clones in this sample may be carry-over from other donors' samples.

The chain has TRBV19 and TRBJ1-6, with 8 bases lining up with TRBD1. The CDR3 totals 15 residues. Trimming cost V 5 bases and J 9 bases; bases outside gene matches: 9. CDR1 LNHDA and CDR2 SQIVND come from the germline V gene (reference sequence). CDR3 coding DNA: TGTGCCAGTAGTCCCTGGGCAGGGGGCGGTTCACCCCTCCACTTT. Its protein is CASSPWAGGGSPLHF.

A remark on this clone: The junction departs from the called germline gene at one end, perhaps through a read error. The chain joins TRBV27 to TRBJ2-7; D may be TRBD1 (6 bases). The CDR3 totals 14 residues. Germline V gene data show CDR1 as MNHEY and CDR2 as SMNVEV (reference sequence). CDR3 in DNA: TGTGCGAGCAGTAAGGGGCAGGGGACCTACGAGCAGTACTTC. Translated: CASSKGQGTYEQYF.

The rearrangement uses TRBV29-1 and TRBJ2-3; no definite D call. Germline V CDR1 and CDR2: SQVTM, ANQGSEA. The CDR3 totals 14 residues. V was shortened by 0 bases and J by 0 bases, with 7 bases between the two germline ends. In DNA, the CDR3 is TGCAGCGTTGAAGACAGACCAAGCACAGATACGCAGTATTTT. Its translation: CSVEDRPSTDTQYF.

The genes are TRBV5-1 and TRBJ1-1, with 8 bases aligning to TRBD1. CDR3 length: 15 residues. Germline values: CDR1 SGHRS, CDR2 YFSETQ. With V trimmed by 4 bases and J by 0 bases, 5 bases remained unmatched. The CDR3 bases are TGCGCCAGCAGCATGTTGACAGGGGTGAACACTGAAGCTTTCTTT. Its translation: CASSMLTGVNTEAFF. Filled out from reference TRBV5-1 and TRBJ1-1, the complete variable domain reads KAGVTQTPRYLIKTRGQQVTLSCSPISGHRSVSWYQQTPGQGLQFLFEYFSETQRNKGNFPGRFSGRQFSNSRSEMNVSTLELGDSALYLCASSMLTGVNTEAFFGQGTRLTVV.

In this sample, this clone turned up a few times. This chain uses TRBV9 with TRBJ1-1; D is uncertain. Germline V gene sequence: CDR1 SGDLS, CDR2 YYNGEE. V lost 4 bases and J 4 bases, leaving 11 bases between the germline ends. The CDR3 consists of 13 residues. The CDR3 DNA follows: TGTGCCAGCAGCTCCCACAGTGGCACTGAAGCTTTCTTT. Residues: CASSSHSGTEAFF. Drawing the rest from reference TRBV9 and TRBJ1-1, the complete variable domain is DSGVTQTPKHLITATGQRVTLRCSPRSGDLSVYWYQQSLDQGLQFLIQYYNGEERAKGNILERFSAQQFPDLHSELNLSSLELGDSALYFCASSSHSGTEAFFGQGTRLTVV.

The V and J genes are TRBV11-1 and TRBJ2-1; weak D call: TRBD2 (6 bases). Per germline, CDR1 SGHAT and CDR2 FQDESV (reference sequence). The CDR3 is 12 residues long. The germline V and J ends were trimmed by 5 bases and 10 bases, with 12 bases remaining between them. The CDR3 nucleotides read TGTGCCAGCAGCGATCGACTAGGCGAGCAGTTCTTC. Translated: CASSDRLGEQFF.

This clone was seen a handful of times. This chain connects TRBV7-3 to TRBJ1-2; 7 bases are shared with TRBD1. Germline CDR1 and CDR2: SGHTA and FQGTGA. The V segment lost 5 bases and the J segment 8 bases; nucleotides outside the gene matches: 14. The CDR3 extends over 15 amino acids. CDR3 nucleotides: TGTGCCAGCAGCCCACGGACAGGAGAGCCGTCCGGCTACACCTTC. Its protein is CASSPRTGEPSGYTF.

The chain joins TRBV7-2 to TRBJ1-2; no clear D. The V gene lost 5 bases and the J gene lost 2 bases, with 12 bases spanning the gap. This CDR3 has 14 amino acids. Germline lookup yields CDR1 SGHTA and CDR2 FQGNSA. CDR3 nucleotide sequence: TGTGCCAGCAGCCTAGGGATGTCCAACTATGGCTACACCTTC. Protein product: CASSLGMSNYGYTF.

The CDR3 DNA reads as TGTGCCAGCAGCGCGGACAGGCGAGCTGGCTACAATGAGCAGTTCTTC. Translation: CASSADRRAGYNEQFF. The genes are TRBV7-2 and TRBJ2-1, with 7 bases matching TRBD1. Germline CDR1 SGHTA, CDR2 FQGNSA. There are 16 residues in the CDR3. After removal of 5 bases from V and 3 bases from J, the junction contained 10 bases not matched to a gene. Filled out from reference TRBV7-2 and TRBJ2-1, the complete variable domain reads GAGVSQSPSNKVTEKGKDVELRCDPISGHTALYWYRQSLGQGLEFLIYFQGNSAPDKSGLPSDRFSAERTGGSVSTLTIQRTQQEDSAVYLCASSADRRAGYNEQFFGPGTRLTVL.